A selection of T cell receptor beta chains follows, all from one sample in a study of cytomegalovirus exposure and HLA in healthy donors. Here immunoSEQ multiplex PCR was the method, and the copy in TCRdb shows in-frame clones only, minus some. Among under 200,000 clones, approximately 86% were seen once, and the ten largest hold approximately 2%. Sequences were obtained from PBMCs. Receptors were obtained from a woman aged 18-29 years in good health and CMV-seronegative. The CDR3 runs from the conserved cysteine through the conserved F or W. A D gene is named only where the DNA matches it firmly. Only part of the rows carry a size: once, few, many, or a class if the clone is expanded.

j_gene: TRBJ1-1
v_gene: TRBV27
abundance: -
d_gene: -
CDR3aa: CASSLNGGRETEAFF
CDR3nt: TGTGCCAGCAGTTTAAATGGGGGCCGCGAGACTGAAGCTTTCTTT

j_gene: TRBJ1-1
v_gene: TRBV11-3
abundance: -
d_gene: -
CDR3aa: CASSSQQGGEAFF
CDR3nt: TGTGCCAGCAGCTCTCAACAGGGCGGCGAAGCTTTCTTT

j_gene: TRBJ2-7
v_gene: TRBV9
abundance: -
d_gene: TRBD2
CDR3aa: CASSVTSGSDEQYF
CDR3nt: TGTGCCAGCAGCGTAACTAGCGGGAGTGACGAGCAGTACTTC

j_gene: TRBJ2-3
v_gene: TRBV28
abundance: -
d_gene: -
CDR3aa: CASSLFPGGGTDTQYF
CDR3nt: TGTGCCAGCAGTTTATTTCCAGGAGGAGGGACAGATACGCAGTATTTT

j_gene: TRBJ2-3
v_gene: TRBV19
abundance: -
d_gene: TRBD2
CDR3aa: CASRAGATDTQYF
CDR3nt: TGTGCCAGTAGAGCGGGGGCCACAGATACGCAGTATTTT

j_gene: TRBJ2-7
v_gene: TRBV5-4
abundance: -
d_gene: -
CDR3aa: CASSLGTGTIFHEQYF
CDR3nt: TGTGCCAGCAGCTTGGGAACAGGGACCATCTTTCACGAGCAGTACTTC

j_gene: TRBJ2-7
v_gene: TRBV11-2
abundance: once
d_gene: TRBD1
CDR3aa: CASSLDLTDRQQYF
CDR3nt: TGTGCCAGCAGCTTAGATCTTACGGACAGGCAGCAGTACTTC

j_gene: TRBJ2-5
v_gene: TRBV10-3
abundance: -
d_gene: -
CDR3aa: CAIKVSGAETQYF
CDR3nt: TGTGCCATCAAAGTAAGCGGCGCGGAGACCCAGTACTTC

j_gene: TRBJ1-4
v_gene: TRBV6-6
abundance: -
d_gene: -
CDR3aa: CASSTRQATNEKLFF
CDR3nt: TGTGCCAGCAGTACGAGACAGGCAACTAATGAAAAACTGTTTTTT

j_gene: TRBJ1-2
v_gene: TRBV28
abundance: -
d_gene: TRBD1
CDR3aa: CASTPGQSYGYTF
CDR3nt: TGTGCCAGCACCCCGGGACAGTCCTATGGCTACACCTTC